What follows is one T cell receptor beta chain and its context. Original processing methods: The authors estimated nucleated cell counts from reference gene primer amplification. Produced via immunoSEQ multiplex PCR; TCRdb's table is partial and in-frame only. V and J calls and clone size are copied from that table; D and trimming were computed from the DNA. This table holds roughly 97,000 clones, around four fifths found once. This sample was taken from a study of blood T cell repertoires in COVID-19. Study background: COVID-19 samples from acute and convalescent phases originated in the United States, Italy and Spain.

The CDR3 has 17 residues. Germline values: CDR1 SGHVS, CDR2 FNYEAQ. Trimming cost V 3 bases and J 3 bases, with 21 bases left between them. This rearrangement joins TRBV7-6 to TRBJ2-7; D perhaps matches TRBD2 (5 bases). The TCR originated in a man aged 55 to 70 with acute or convalescent COVID-19. Sequenced material: peripheral blood. CDR3 coding DNA: TGTGCCAGCAGCTTTACCGACGGGGAGAGATCCTTCTACGAGCAGTACTTC. It translates to CASSFTDGERSFYEQYF.